This T cell receptor (beta chain) appears in the sequencing data of a study of blood T cells in healthy people across ages. About the research overall: Template switching picked up about one barcoded beta molecule for each two T cells. Study-level points and caveats: Whereas aged donors had fewer naive CD4+ cells, long-lived donors had more of them and higher diversity.

It was with a sample-barcoded 5' primer and a J-beta primer mix that a second PCR of roughly 7 to 12 cycles was run. Each CDR3 protein gets one entry after TCRdb re-called the 5' RACE reads with MiXCR. The data contain hundreds of thousands of distinct CDR3 sequences, 22% of them singletons. This clonotype was seen repeatedly, ten times or more. The target antigen is unknown. The donors, all healthy, were Caucasians living in Russia, aged 6 to 90. In germline, CDR1 is MNHEY, CDR2 SMNVEV (reference sequence). The CDR3 has 13 amino acids. The clonotype was recovered from a man between 65 and 85 years old in good health. The chain recombines TRBV27 with TRBJ2-5; D is perhaps TRBD2 (5 bases). The closer fit of TRBJ2-1 to the DNA end suggests the J call may be wrong. The sample consisted of blood. CDR3 bases: TGTGCCAGCAGTTTGCCGGGGTCTGGGCAGCAGTTCTTC. Its protein is CASSLPGSGQQFF.